One sample yielded the 13 T cell receptor beta chains listed below, sequenced in a study of blood T cells in healthy people across ages (dated by TCRdb to between 2015 and 2017). The library was prepared using 5' RACE. The sample was run on an Illumina HiSeq 2500. A second PCR of roughly 6 to 11 cycles was run with a J-beta primer mix and a sample-barcoded 5' primer. The public reads were reanalyzed by TCRdb: fastp trimming at Q25, MiXCR alignment, in-frame beta chains only. Entries that share a CDR3 protein sequence are merged under the most common genes and DNA. The sample includes over 500,000 distinct CDR3 sequences, with roughly half observed a single time. Of the sample, approximately 13% is held by the ten largest clones. The sequenced sample was blood. Receptor source: a woman older than 75 in good health.

The chain uses TRBV28 and TRBJ1-5; 9 positions agree with TRBD1. Germline CDR1 is MDHEN and CDR2 is SYDVKM. V gave up 2 bases and J gave up 5 bases; unmatched junction bases: 4. The CDR3 is 15 amino acids. The DNA for the CDR3 is TGTGCCAGCAGTTTACCACAGGGGGCATATCAGCCCCAGCATTTT. Translation: CASSLPQGAYQPQHF.

This clonotype was seen only once. The chain employs TRBV20-1 and TRBJ1-2, with a weak D call TRBD1 (5 bases). Germline V gene data show CDR1 as DFQATT and CDR2 as SNEGSKA (reference sequence). V gave up 4 bases and J gave up 6 bases, with 9 bases separating them. The CDR3 extends over 11 amino acids. CDR3 region: CSATGGNGYTF. For the CDR3, the DNA is TGCAGTGCTACGGGGGGTAATGGCTACACCTTC.

This clonotype was detected only a few times. The CDR3 nucleotides read TGTGCCAGCCCCTGCGTGGGACGAAATGAAAAACTGTTTTTT. Translated, it gives CASPCVGRNEKLFF. This chain links TRBV27 with TRBJ1-4; possible D gene TRBD1, 5 bases. Germline CDR1 reads MNHEY; CDR2 reads SMNVEV (reference sequence). Trimming shortened V by 8 bases and J by 5 bases, and 15 bases separated the two germline ends. This CDR3 has 14 residues.

The chain recombines TRBV6-7 with TRBJ1-5, with 7 bases aligning to TRBD1. TRBV6-7 is designated an ORF whose function remains uncertain. The V gene end was trimmed by 5 bases and the J gene end by 0 bases; junction bases not matched to a gene: 7. This CDR3 has 16 amino acids. The CDR3 nucleotides are TGTGCCAGCAGTAGAGGGGGCGACCATAGCAATCAGCCCCAGCATTTT. As protein: CASSRGGDHSNQPQHF.

V is TRBV10-3 and J is TRBJ2-7, with TRBD2 matching 9 bases. The CDR3 is made up of 15 amino acids. The trim removed 3 bases at V and 4 bases at J, leaving 7 bases unmatched. Looked up from germline, CDR1 is ENHRY and CDR2 is SYGVKD. CDR3 region: CAISDPTSGYYEQYF. DNA for the CDR3: TGTGCCATCAGTGATCCTACTAGCGGGTATTACGAGCAGTACTTC.

Comment on this clonotype: The conserved closing phenylalanine or tryptophan is absent in this CDR3, likely reflecting a read error. The rearrangement links TRBV6-5 to TRBJ2-1; 7 nucleotides align to TRBD1. J gave up 0 bases and V 0 bases, and 5 bases lay outside the gene matches. The V gene's germline CDR1 is MNHEY and CDR2 SVGAGI. The length of the CDR3 is 17 residues. The CDR3 DNA is TGTGCCAGCAGTTACTCGACAGGGTTCCGCTCCTACAATGAGCAGTTCTTA. Residues: CASSYSTGFRSYNEQFL.

There are many counts of this clonotype. The rearrangement links TRBV20-1 to TRBJ2-1; the match to TRBD2 covers 12 bases. The trim removed 0 bases at V and 7 bases at J, leaving 10 bases unmatched. The V gene's germline CDR1 is DFQATT and CDR2 SNEGSKA (reference sequence). The CDR3 sequence is 17 residues long. For the CDR3, the DNA is TGCAGTGCTAGAGAACCTAGGACTAGCGGGATGAGGAATGAGCAGTTCTTC. This sequence encodes CSAREPRTSGMRNEQFF.

The chain uses TRBV20-1 and TRBJ2-3, with TRBD1 as a possible D gene (6 bases). The CDR3 loop spans 15 amino acids. The V gene's germline CDR1 is DFQATT and CDR2 SNEGSKA (reference sequence). V shed 2 bases and J shed 3 bases, with 15 bases lying between them. The CDR3 DNA sequence: TGCAGTGCTAGATGGGTAGCGAGGGGGACAGATACGCAGTATTTT. This translates into CSARWVARGTDTQYF.

The rearrangement links TRBV6-5 to TRBJ2-5; 9 bases align to TRBD1. Trimming cost V 4 bases and J 5 bases; bases outside gene matches: 11. CDR3 length: 16 amino acids. Germline V gene sequence: CDR1 MNHEY, CDR2 SVGAGI. The CDR3: CASSFSGTGWTETQYF. In DNA form, the CDR3 reads TGTGCCAGCAGTTTCTCCGGGACAGGGTGGACCGAGACCCAGTACTTC.

There are many counts of this clonotype. The V gene is TRBV6-6, the J gene TRBJ2-5; 11 bases are shared with TRBD2. CDR3 length equals 18 residues. Germline CDR1 is MNHNY and CDR2 is SVGAGI (reference sequence). V lost 2 bases and J lost 2; bases outside the gene matches: 10. CDR3 protein: CASSYGGLLAGEQETQYF. The CDR3 DNA follows: TGTGCCAGCAGTTACGGGGGCCTACTAGCGGGGGAACAAGAGACCCAGTACTTC.

This clonotype was found many times. The J gene is TRBJ2-5, the V gene TRBV24-1; 14 nucleotides line up with TRBD2. Per germline, CDR1 KGHDR and CDR2 SFDVKD. The CDR3 runs to 16 residues. Trimming at V came to 3 bases and at J to 7 bases, leaving 6 bases not matched to a gene. In DNA, the CDR3 is TGTGCCACCAGTGATCCGGGACTAGCGGGAGCAGCGACCCAGTACTTC. This encodes CATSDPGLAGAATQYF.

This clonotype was seen ten or more times. The rearrangement joins TRBV12-3 or TRBV12-4 to TRBJ2-1; 10 bases align to TRBD2. V lost 5 bases and J lost 8; bases outside the gene matches: 9. The CDR3 loop spans 15 amino acids. CDR3: CASSRSGGAFDEQFF. The CDR3 DNA reads as TGTGCCAGCAGTCGAAGCGGGGGGGCCTTCGATGAGCAGTTCTTC.

V is TRBV6-5 and J is TRBJ2-4, with D perhaps TRBD1 (6 bases). Germline CDR1 is MNHEY and CDR2 is SVGAGI. V was pared by 0 bases and J by 12 bases, with 15 bases between. CDR3 size: 14 residues. Written as DNA, the CDR3 is TGTGCCAGCAGTTACTCTTATGGGACAAACGCTCAGTACTTC. Residues: CASSYSYGTNAQYF.